These 18 T cell receptor beta chains were sequenced from one sample in a study of radiation and T cells in renal cell carcinoma. Assay used: immunoSEQ multiplex PCR; TCRdb lists only in-frame clones, some missing. The sample records 15,000 to 17,000 clones, roughly 50% being singletons. Treatment described: treatment-naive control, cytoreductive nephrectomy. Sequences were derived from tumor tissue, sampled from a patient whose treatment was nephrectomy without radiotherapy. The receptor set was obtained from a man aged 50-59 years with renal cell carcinoma.

CDR3 DNA: TGTGCCAGCAGTTCGACGCGGGGTAAACTGTTTTTT. Protein sequence: CASSSTRGKLFF. The chain has TRBV6-5 and TRBJ1-4, with unresolved D. Germline CDR1 reads MNHEY; CDR2 reads SVGAGI. The V end lost 4 bases, the J end lost 11 bases, and 11 bases lay between the germline ends. The CDR3 length is 12 residues.

This clone was picked up a small number of times. The chain joins TRBV2 to TRBJ2-6; no clear D gene. V was clipped by 0 bases and J by 2 bases, with 8 bases between them. There are 16 residues in the CDR3. The germline CDR1 and CDR2 sequences are SNHLY and FYNNEI. This CDR3 reads CASSEARTPGANVLTF. CDR3 nucleotide sequence: TGTGCCAGCAGTGAAGCCCGTACCCCTGGGGCCAACGTCCTGACTTTC. Full variable domain (remainder filled in from reference TRBV2 and TRBJ2-6): EPEVTQTPSHQVTQMGQEVILRCVPISNHLYFYWYRQILGQKVEFLVSFYNNEISEKSEIFDDQFSVERPDGSNFTLKIRSTKLEDSAMYFCASSEARTPGANVLTFGAGSRLTVL.

This clone turned up a few times. This CDR3 is CASIDSEAGGPGEQFF. Written as DNA, the CDR3 is TGTGCCAGCATAGACTCTGAGGCGGGAGGGCCGGGAGAGCAGTTCTTC. This chain connects TRBV25-1 to TRBJ2-1, with 9 bases lining up with TRBD2. V dropped 7 bases and J dropped 10; count of bases not matched to a gene: 17. CDR3 length: 16 amino acids. Germline lookup yields CDR1 MGHDK and CDR2 SYGVNS.

The rearrangement joins TRBV5-4 to TRBJ1-2; D is uncertain. This CDR3 contains 14 residues. Per the germline V gene, CDR1 is SGHNT and CDR2 is YYREEE (reference sequence). Trimming removed 2 bases at V and 5 bases at J, with 13 bases between. The chain's CDR3 is CASSFGGPGYGYTF. The DNA of the CDR3 is TGTGCCAGCAGCTTTGGTGGACCCGGTTATGGCTACACCTTC.

J is TRBJ2-3 and V is TRBV9; TRBD1 agrees at 7 bases. This CDR3 is built from 14 residues. The V gene's germline CDR1 is SGDLS and CDR2 YYNGEE. J was trimmed by 2 bases and V by 4 bases; bases with no gene match: 4. The CDR3 coding sequence is TGTGCCAGCAGCCCGGGACAGTACACAGATACGCAGTATTTT. Residues: CASSPGQYTDTQYF.

As DNA, the CDR3 is TGTGCCAGTAGTTCACCCCACCAAAGAGGTTCTGGCTACACCTTC. This gives the protein CASSSPHQRGSGYTF. The chain links TRBV19 to TRBJ1-2, with D unresolved. The CDR3 loop spans 15 amino acids. V lost 5 bases, J lost 7 bases, and 20 bases lay in between. Germline V lookup: CDR1 LNHDA, CDR2 SQIVND (reference sequence).

This chain joins TRBV10-3 and TRBJ2-3; D unclear. The CDR3 totals 17 residues. With 10 bases removed from V and 7 bases from J, the gap between germline ends came to 30 bases. Germline CDR1 and CDR2: ENHRY and SYGVKD. Here the CDR3 reads CATGPSTERQDGNTQYF. For the CDR3, the DNA is TGTGCCACCGGACCCTCAACAGAGCGACAAGATGGAAATACGCAGTATTTT.

A remark on this clone: In this CDR3 the conserved last residue, phenylalanine or tryptophan, is missing, so a read error is likely. The limits of the CDR3 on the DNA are not certain, so only TCRdb's listed CDR3 is given. V gene TRBV5-8 combines with J gene TRBJ2-3; TRBD2 reflects the table's D call only, with no check against the DNA. Germline values: CDR1 SGHTS, CDR2 YDEGEE. The CDR3 is 10 amino acids in total, end residues counted. This CDR3 is CASSHLAGQT.

The chain is built from TRBV2 and TRBJ1-5; TRBD1 matches 9 bases. After removal of 4 bases from V and 6 bases from J, the junction contained 10 bases not matched to a gene. Germline V gene data show CDR1 as SNHLY and CDR2 as FYNNEI. The CDR3 contains 16 residues. DNA for the CDR3: TGTGCCAGCAGTGGGGGGACAGGGACGAGGAGTCAGCCCCAGCATTTT. Residues: CASSGGTGTRSQPQHF. The full variable domain, its missing parts supplied by reference TRBV2 and TRBJ1-5, is EPEVTQTPSHQVTQMGQEVILRCVPISNHLYFYWYRQILGQKVEFLVSFYNNEISEKSEIFDDQFSVERPDGSNFTLKIRSTKLEDSAMYFCASSGGTGTRSQPQHFGDGTRLSIL.

The chain links TRBV19 to TRBJ2-6; 11 positions agree with TRBD2. V lost 5 bases, J lost 1 base, and 7 bases stayed unmatched. The CDR3 runs 18 residues. Germline V lookup: CDR1 LNHDA, CDR2 SQIVND (reference sequence). The CDR3 spells CASSVRLAGRSGANVLTF. CDR3 bases: TGTGCCAGTAGTGTCCGACTAGCGGGAAGGTCTGGGGCCAACGTCCTGACTTTC.

Relative to its sample, this clone is medium-sized. The chain carries TRBV6-1 and TRBJ1-5; 8 bases are shared with TRBD1. Germline CDR1 MNHNS, CDR2 SASEGT. The CDR3 runs 17 residues. The J segment lost 2 bases and the V segment lost 4 bases, leaving 10 bases of the junction unmatched. The DNA of the CDR3 is TGTGCCAGCAGTGGAACACGGACAGGGAGGGGCAATCAGCCCCAGCATTTT. It translates to CASSGTRTGRGNQPQHF.

V gene TRBV4-2 combines with J gene TRBJ2-3; the D is unclear. The ends were cut back, 0 bases at V and 0 bases at J, with 7 bases in the middle. Germline CDR1 reads LGHNA; CDR2 reads YNFKEQ. The CDR3 sequence is 15 residues long. The CDR3 region is CASSQDFGSTDTQYF. CDR3 DNA: TGTGCCAGCAGCCAAGATTTCGGTAGCACAGATACGCAGTATTTT.

The V call is TRBV25-1, the J call TRBJ2-7; 9 nucleotides match TRBD1. Germline CDR1 reads MGHDK; CDR2 reads SYGVNS. This CDR3 contains 15 residues. J was trimmed by 0 bases and V by 5 bases; bases with no gene match: 5. The CDR3, as DNA: TGTGCCAGCAGTCCCGGGACAGGGATCTCCTACGAGCAGTACTTC. It is translated as CASSPGTGISYEQYF.

The V gene is TRBV6-5, the J gene TRBJ2-5; 9 bases line up with TRBD1. The CDR3 consists of 14 residues. Trimming cost V 5 bases and J 4 bases; bases outside gene matches: 5. Germline CDR1 is MNHEY and CDR2 is SVGAGI. CDR3 residues: CASSRYRGLETQYF. CDR3 bases: TGTGCCAGCAGTCGTTACAGGGGGCTAGAGACCCAGTACTTC.

This clone was recorded only once. The chain uses TRBV7-9 and TRBJ2-5; tentative D call: TRBD2 (7 bases). Looked up from germline, CDR1 is SEHNR and CDR2 is FQNEAQ (reference sequence). Trimming stripped 5 bases from V and 2 bases from J, with 15 bases between. There are 15 residues in the CDR3. The CDR3 loop reads CASSLGGAWQETQYF. The CDR3 DNA is TGTGCCAGCAGCCTAGGGGGGGCTTGGCAAGAGACCCAGTACTTC.

The V gene is TRBV6-1, the J gene TRBJ2-4; TRBD1 might be the D (6 bases). CDR1 is MNHNS and CDR2 is SASEGT in the germline V gene. Trimming removed 2 bases from V and 3 bases from J, with 20 bases in between. The CDR3 is 18 residues long. The CDR3: CASSEYEGTPKSKNIQYF. The CDR3 coding sequence is TGTGCCAGCAGTGAATACGAAGGGACACCAAAAAGCAAAAACATTCAGTACTTC.

The chain carries TRBV7-9 and TRBJ1-5, with 9 bases matching TRBD1. Germline loops: CDR1 SEHNR, CDR2 FQNEAQ (reference sequence). CDR3 length: 15 residues. V was clipped by 4 bases and J by 2 bases; unmatched bases: 3. DNA for the CDR3: TGTGCCAGCAGCTGGACAGGGGAGGGCAATCAGCCCCAGCATTTT. Its protein product is CASSWTGEGNQPQHF.

The rearrangement uses TRBV5-4 and TRBJ2-7, with 10 nucleotides matching TRBD2. The J segment lost 0 bases and the V segment lost 4 bases, leaving 4 bases of the junction unmatched. CDR3 length: 15 residues. The germline CDR1 and CDR2 sequences are SGHNT and YYREEE (reference sequence). The CDR3 coding sequence is TGTGCCAGCAGCGGAGGGACTAGCGCCTCCTACGAGCAGTACTTC. This translates into CASSGGTSASYEQYF.